Listed below are T cell receptor beta chains from one sample, sequenced in a study of shared clonotypes between healthy human individuals. The protocol was immunoSEQ multiplex PCR, while the TCRdb copy is restricted to in-frame clones and leaves out a portion. This sample has over 400,000 clones; 70% to 80% occur once, and the top ten carry approximately 12%. What was sequenced was PBMCs. The receptors come from a woman aged 40-49 years in good health. Some clones in this sample may be carry-over from other donors' samples. The CDR3 runs from the conserved cysteine through the conserved F or W. Fields, in order: CDR3 protein, CDR3 DNA, J gene, V gene, clone size, D gene. The D gene is left open where the match is weak. Only part of the rows carry a size: once, few, many, or a class if the clone is expanded.

cdr3_aa: CASSIPRRVVTGELFF; cdr3_nt: TGTGCCAGTAGTATCCCCCGCAGGGTGGTCACCGGGGAGCTGTTTTTT; j_call: TRBJ2-2; v_call: TRBV19; clone_size: NA; d_call: NA
cdr3_aa: CASSDRAVDTQYF; cdr3_nt: TGTGCCAGCAGCGACAGGGCGGTTGATACGCAGTATTTT; j_call: TRBJ2-3; v_call: TRBV28; clone_size: NA; d_call: TRBD1
cdr3_aa: CASSPRGRTFNEQFF; cdr3_nt: TGTGCCAGCAGTCCCAGGGGGCGTACTTTTAATGAGCAGTTCTTC; j_call: TRBJ2-1; v_call: TRBV28; clone_size: NA; d_call: TRBD1
cdr3_aa: CASSQEWGGDSFYEQYF; cdr3_nt: TGCGCCAGCAGCCAAGAGTGGGGCGGGGACTCATTCTACGAGCAGTACTTC; j_call: TRBJ2-7; v_call: TRBV4-3; clone_size: NA; d_call: NA
cdr3_aa: CASSATSGSGETQYF; cdr3_nt: TGTGCCAGCAGCGCGACTAGCGGGAGTGGTGAGACCCAGTACTTC; j_call: TRBJ2-5; v_call: TRBV7-3; clone_size: NA; d_call: TRBD2
cdr3_aa: CSPRDFAGQYF; cdr3_nt: TGCAGCCCTAGGGACTTCGCGGGGCAGTACTTC; j_call: TRBJ2-7; v_call: TRBV20-1; clone_size: NA; d_call: NA
cdr3_aa: CASSEGQGMAQYF; cdr3_nt: TGTGCCAGTAGTGAAGGGCAGGGGATGGCCCAGTACTTC; j_call: TRBJ2-5; v_call: TRBV19; clone_size: NA; d_call: NA
cdr3_aa: CASSSTGGGNTIYF; cdr3_nt: TGTGCCAGCAGCTCCACAGGGGGCGGAAACACCATATATTTT; j_call: TRBJ1-3; v_call: TRBV5-4; clone_size: NA; d_call: TRBD1
cdr3_aa: CAWSGWASGTYYNEQFF; cdr3_nt: TGTGCCTGGAGTGGATGGGCCAGCGGGACCTATTACAATGAGCAGTTCTTC; j_call: TRBJ2-1; v_call: TRBV30; clone_size: NA; d_call: TRBD2
cdr3_aa: CASKMPGGSEAFF; cdr3_nt: TGTGCCAGCAAAATGCCGGGAGGGAGTGAAGCTTTCTTT; j_call: TRBJ1-1; v_call: TRBV6-1; clone_size: NA; d_call: NA
cdr3_aa: CAWTEGREAGELFF; cdr3_nt: TGTGCCTGGACGGAGGGGCGTGAGGCCGGGGAGCTGTTTTTT; j_call: TRBJ2-2; v_call: TRBV30; clone_size: NA; d_call: NA
cdr3_aa: CASSLTGIAGDTQYF; cdr3_nt: TGTGCCAGCAGCCTTACTGGAATAGCGGGAGATACGCAGTATTTT; j_call: TRBJ2-3; v_call: TRBV7-8; clone_size: NA; d_call: TRBD2
cdr3_aa: CASSLGLQGAWTGELFF; cdr3_nt: TGCGCCAGCAGCTTGGGGCTCCAGGGGGCGTGGACCGGGGAGCTGTTTTTT; j_call: TRBJ2-2; v_call: TRBV5-1; clone_size: many; d_call: TRBD1
cdr3_aa: CASIQLAGDINEQFF; cdr3_nt: TGTGCCAGCATTCAACTAGCGGGAGATATCAATGAGCAGTTCTTC; j_call: TRBJ2-1; v_call: TRBV2; clone_size: NA; d_call: TRBD2
cdr3_aa: CASSLTAGEGGYTF; cdr3_nt: TGTGCCAGCAGCTTGACGGCAGGGGAAGGTGGCTACACCTTC; j_call: TRBJ1-2; v_call: TRBV7-9; clone_size: once; d_call: NA
cdr3_aa: CASSIQGGRNAGELFF; cdr3_nt: TGTGCCAGTAGTATCCAAGGCGGGAGAAACGCCGGGGAGCTGTTTTTT; j_call: TRBJ2-2; v_call: TRBV19; clone_size: NA; d_call: TRBD2
cdr3_aa: CASSMRQVLAKNIQYF; cdr3_nt: TGTGCCAGCAGTATGAGACAGGTCCTAGCCAAAAACATTCAGTACTTC; j_call: TRBJ2-4; v_call: TRBV28; clone_size: NA; d_call: NA
cdr3_aa: CASSSSRDSPRYEQYF; cdr3_nt: TGTGCCAGCAGCTCCTCCAGGGACAGTCCCCGGTACGAGCAGTACTTC; j_call: TRBJ2-7; v_call: TRBV7-9; clone_size: NA; d_call: TRBD1
cdr3_aa: CASSPGTENSPLHF; cdr3_nt: TGTGCCAGCAGCCCCGGGACAGAAAATTCACCCCTCCACTTT; j_call: TRBJ1-6; v_call: TRBV5-6; clone_size: NA; d_call: TRBD1
cdr3_aa: CASSPTGNTIYF; cdr3_nt: TGTGCCAGCAGCCCCACTGGAAACACCATATATTTT; j_call: TRBJ1-3; v_call: TRBV7-9; clone_size: few; d_call: NA
cdr3_aa: CASSLGQGKPEAFF; cdr3_nt: TGTGCCAGCAGTTTAGGACAGGGAAAACCTGAAGCTTTCTTT; j_call: TRBJ1-1; v_call: TRBV28; clone_size: NA; d_call: TRBD1
cdr3_aa: CASSFGSGQRNTEAFF; cdr3_nt: TGTGCCAGCAGCTTCGGCTCGGGACAGAGGAACACTGAAGCTTTCTTT; j_call: TRBJ1-1; v_call: TRBV5-4; clone_size: NA; d_call: TRBD1
cdr3_aa: CASSVWREFQETQYF; cdr3_nt: TGTGCCAGCAGTGTCTGGCGGGAGTTCCAAGAGACCCAGTACTTC; j_call: TRBJ2-5; v_call: TRBV2; clone_size: NA; d_call: TRBD2
cdr3_aa: CASSYSESQVSYEQYF; cdr3_nt: TGTGCCAGCAGTTACTCTGAGAGCCAAGTCTCCTACGAGCAGTACTTC; j_call: TRBJ2-7; v_call: TRBV6-6; clone_size: NA; d_call: NA
cdr3_aa: CGGGGKTTNEKLFF; cdr3_nt: TGCGGGGGGGGCGGGAAAACAACTAATGAAAAACTGTTTTTT; j_call: TRBJ1-4; v_call: TRBV10-1; clone_size: few; d_call: NA
cdr3_aa: CASSSTLAGNTIYF; cdr3_nt: TGCGCCAGCAGCTCGACCTTGGCTGGAAACACCATATATTTT; j_call: TRBJ1-3; v_call: TRBV5-1; clone_size: NA; d_call: NA
cdr3_aa: CASGLVLSGAPSYNEQFF; cdr3_nt: TGTGCTAGTGGTTTGGTACTATCGGGAGCGCCTTCCTACAATGAGCAGTTCTTC; j_call: TRBJ2-1; v_call: TRBV12-5; clone_size: NA; d_call: NA
cdr3_aa: CASSLRPPVEQFF; cdr3_nt: TGTGCCAGCAGTTTACGCCCCCCAGTTGAGCAGTTCTTC; j_call: TRBJ2-1; v_call: TRBV28; clone_size: NA; d_call: NA
cdr3_aa: CASSSTTWGHYGYTF; cdr3_nt: TGTGCCAGCAGCTCCACGACATGGGGACACTATGGCTACACCTTC; j_call: TRBJ1-2; v_call: TRBV7-9; clone_size: NA; d_call: NA
cdr3_aa: CASSSSGWGEKLFF; cdr3_nt: TGTGCCAGCAGTTCATCCGGGTGGGGTGAAAAACTGTTTTTT; j_call: TRBJ1-4; v_call: TRBV27; clone_size: NA; d_call: NA
cdr3_aa: CASSLEWQGKQFF; cdr3_nt: TGTGCCAGCAGCTTGGAGTGGCAGGGCAAGCAGTTCTTC; j_call: TRBJ2-1; v_call: TRBV5-8; clone_size: many; d_call: NA
cdr3_aa: CASSVGLAGDDEQYF; cdr3_nt: TGTGCCAGCAGCGTGGGACTAGCGGGCGATGACGAGCAGTACTTC; j_call: TRBJ2-7; v_call: TRBV5-6; clone_size: NA; d_call: TRBD2
cdr3_aa: CASSLDSSNTEAFF; cdr3_nt: TGTGCCAGCAGCTTGGACAGCTCGAACACTGAAGCTTTCTTT; j_call: TRBJ1-1; v_call: TRBV7-9; clone_size: NA; d_call: NA
cdr3_aa: CACGVAVRNSPLHF; cdr3_nt: TGTGCCTGCGGGGTAGCTGTACGGAATTCACCCCTCCACTTT; j_call: TRBJ1-6; v_call: TRBV30; clone_size: NA; d_call: NA
cdr3_aa: CASSEIVDAEYF; cdr3_nt: TGTGCCAGCAGTGAAATCGTTGACGCCGAGTACTTC; j_call: TRBJ2-7; v_call: TRBV6-1; clone_size: NA; d_call: NA
cdr3_aa: CASSGQGFRYTIYF; cdr3_nt: TGTGCCAGCAGCGGACAGGGGTTTCGGTACACCATATATTTT; j_call: TRBJ1-3; v_call: TRBV2; clone_size: NA; d_call: TRBD1
cdr3_aa: CASSYPGGYEQYF; cdr3_nt: TGTGCCAGCAGTTACCCGGGGGGCTACGAGCAGTACTTC; j_call: TRBJ2-7; v_call: TRBV6-5; clone_size: NA; d_call: TRBD2
cdr3_aa: CASSLWGRWQGESAGELFF; cdr3_nt: TGTGCCAGCAGTTTATGGGGTCGGTGGCAGGGCGAATCCGCCGGGGAGCTGTTTTTT; j_call: TRBJ2-2; v_call: TRBV28; clone_size: NA; d_call: NA
cdr3_aa: CASSLVRGAGNTIYF; cdr3_nt: TGTGCCAGCAGCTTAGTTCGGGGTGCGGGAAACACCATATATTTT; j_call: TRBJ1-3; v_call: TRBV7-2; clone_size: NA; d_call: NA
cdr3_aa: CSVATGGHRRLFF; cdr3_nt: TGCAGCGTTGCGACAGGGGGTCATAGGAGACTGTTTTTT; j_call: TRBJ1-4; v_call: TRBV29-1; clone_size: NA; d_call: TRBD1
cdr3_aa: CASHQGAGTYEQYF; cdr3_nt: TGCGCCAGCCATCAAGGGGCGGGGACCTACGAGCAGTACTTC; j_call: TRBJ2-7; v_call: TRBV5-1; clone_size: NA; d_call: NA
cdr3_aa: CATSSLAGYGGNNEQFF; cdr3_nt: TGTGCCACCAGCAGTCTAGCGGGATACGGCGGTAACAATGAGCAGTTCTTC; j_call: TRBJ2-1; v_call: TRBV15; clone_size: NA; d_call: TRBD2